This T cell receptor (beta chain) was sequenced during a study of blood T cell repertoires in COVID-19. As for the study in general: Donors in the United States, Italy and Spain gave samples during acute or convalescent COVID-19. In each case, the material was cDNA or gDNA derived from T cells, B-cell-depleted T cells, or PBMCs.

The data were produced by immunoSEQ multiplex PCR, yet TCRdb's version contains in-frame clones alone and is incomplete. This table holds 240,000 or so clones, roughly 76% found once. The CDR3 has 15 amino acids. Trimming shortened V by 2 bases and J by 8 bases, and 21 bases separated the two germline ends. CDR1 and CDR2 from the germline V gene are GTSNPN and SVGIG (reference sequence). This sequence was found in a woman of 80 years or more with COVID-19, enrolled during active disease. The rearrangement links TRBV30 to TRBJ1-2; D possibly corresponds to TRBD1 (5 bases). The sample taken for sequencing was peripheral blood. CDR3 amino acids: CAWSPFRAPYGGYTF. The CDR3 nucleotides are TGTGCCTGGAGTCCCTTCAGGGCCCCTTATGGGGGCTACACCTTC.